This T cell receptor beta chain was retrieved from a study of T cells in Graves' hyperthyroidism and ophthalmopathy. Study overall: Specimen type is peripheral blood, collected at initial diagnosis prior to any treatment.

The CDR3 regions of TCR beta were amplified from RNA transcripts. Primed by the HTBI set, a first-round RT-PCR was run on the TCR CDR3. Via MiXCR, TCRdb re-called the multiplex PCR reads, giving one row per CDR3 protein. The repertoire has nearly 600,000 distinct CDR3 sequences, 13% to 15% of them found once; the top ten carry roughly 7%. This clonotype occurred many times. The sequenced material came from blood. The sequence was obtained from a woman younger than 35 with Graves' ophthalmopathy.

In DNA, the CDR3 is TGTGCCTCCACGCCGACAGGTTTCGGAAGCGAGCAGTACTTC. This codes for CASTPTGFGSEQYF. The V gene is TRBV27, the J gene TRBJ2-7; D may be TRBD1 (6 bases). The CDR3 covers 14 residues. The V end lost 11 bases, the J end lost 6 bases, and 23 bases lay between the germline ends. Germline V lookup: CDR1 MNHEY, CDR2 SMNVEV (reference sequence).